This T cell receptor (beta chain) appears in the sequencing data of a study of CD8 T cell repertoires and HIV-1 epitope variants. Turning to the study itself: T cells were stimulated with Twenty-five Gag and Nef peptides separately. 1M T cells were kept uncultured as a baseline.

Sequencing of TCR beta CDR3 used immunoSEQ survey depth. TCRdb keeps only in-frame clones here, not all; method: immunoSEQ multiplex PCR. This sample has several thousand clones, with 64% found just once. This clone was detected a few times. The antigen is unknown. The CDR3 spans 16 residues. Germline-derived CDR1 and CDR2 are MNHNS and SASEGT. V was cut by 0 bases and J by 2 bases, with 14 bases left in between. The sequence came from a male donor with HIV. Material: cultured CD8+ T cells derived from PBMCs. The V gene is TRBV6-1, the J gene TRBJ2-7; possibly TRBD1 for D (6 bases). For the CDR3, the DNA is TGTGCCAGCAGTGAAGCCCGAACAGGGCTGACCTACGAGCAGTACTTC. Its protein product is CASSEARTGLTYEQYF.